The 29 T cell receptor beta chains below all came from one sample that was sequenced in a study of cytomegalovirus exposure and HLA in healthy donors. The repertoire was sequenced with immunoSEQ multiplex PCR; TCRdb's copy has only in-frame clones and lacks some. The sample consists of about 130,000 clones, roughly nine tenths of them appearing once. Sequencing input: PBMCs. The receptors derive from a woman aged 18-35 years in good health and CMV-seropositive.

The chain carries TRBV28 and TRBJ2-5, with D perhaps TRBD2 (5 bases). Germline loops: CDR1 MDHEN, CDR2 SYDVKM. The germline V and J ends were trimmed by 7 bases and 0 bases, with 6 bases remaining between them. The CDR3 consists of 12 residues. The CDR3 loop reads CASNGDQETQYF. CDR3 bases: TGTGCCAGCAACGGGGACCAAGAGACCCAGTACTTC. Full variable domain (missing parts from reference TRBV28 and TRBJ2-5): DVKVTQSSRYLVKRTGEKVFLECVQDMDHENMFWYRQDPGLGLRLIYFSYDVKMKEKGDIPEGYSVSREKKERFSLILESASTNQTSMYLCASNGDQETQYFGPGTRLLVL.

The chain uses TRBV5-1 and TRBJ2-5, with D unclear. The germline V and J ends were trimmed by 4 bases and 4 bases, with 8 bases remaining between them. The CDR3 covers 12 residues. Germline CDR1 reads SGHRS; CDR2 reads YFSETQ. The CDR3 sequence: CASSLGRETQYF. The CDR3 DNA follows: TGCGCCAGCAGCCTAGGAAGAGAGACCCAGTACTTC.

The genes are TRBV6-1 and TRBJ1-2, with TRBD1 identical over 10 bases. V gave up 6 bases and J gave up 2 bases; unmatched junction bases: 3. Germline lookup yields CDR1 MNHNS and CDR2 SASEGT. This CDR3 has 14 residues. The CDR3 DNA reads as TGTGCCAGCAGACGACAGGGGGCGAACTATGGCTACACCTTC. Translated, it gives CASRRQGANYGYTF.

The gene calls are TRBV6-5 and TRBJ1-4; D call uncertain. Germline V gene data show CDR1 as MNHEY and CDR2 as SVGAGI. This CDR3 comprises 11 residues. V was clipped by 2 bases and J by 7 bases, with 2 bases between them. CDR3 DNA: TGTGCCAGCAGTTACCGTGAAAAACTGTTTTTT. This gives the protein CASSYREKLFF.

The chain links TRBV27 to TRBJ2-3; weak D call: TRBD2 (6 bases). This CDR3 is built from 15 residues. The V gene lost 5 bases and the J gene lost 2 bases, with 14 bases spanning the gap. Per the germline V gene, CDR1 is MNHEY and CDR2 is SMNVEV (reference sequence). The DNA of the CDR3 is TGTGCCAGCAGTACAAAGGCGGGGTACACAGATACGCAGTATTTT. Encoded protein: CASSTKAGYTDTQYF.

The chain joins TRBV15 to TRBJ1-6, with D tentatively TRBD1 (6 bases). V lost 3 bases and J 7 bases, leaving 7 bases between the germline ends. Germline assignment: CDR1 LNHNV and CDR2 YYDKDF (reference sequence). The CDR3 has 13 residues. The CDR3: CATSSDRNSPLHF. CDR3 DNA sequence: TGTGCCACCAGCAGTGACAGGAATTCACCCCTCCACTTT.

This clone came up once. The rearrangement uses TRBV2 and TRBJ1-4; perhaps TRBD1 as D (5 bases). Germline V gene sequence: CDR1 SNHLY, CDR2 FYNNEI. The CDR3 sequence is 13 residues long. Trimming shortened V by 7 bases and J by 5 bases, and 11 bases separated the two germline ends. The CDR3 DNA sequence: TGTGCCAGCACCAGGGCTAAGAATGAAAAACTGTTTTTT. Residues: CASTRAKNEKLFF.

This sequence joins TRBV7-2 and TRBJ1-6, with 8 bases identical to TRBD1. CDR1 and CDR2 from the germline V gene are SGHTA and FQGNSA. The trim removed 5 bases at V and 9 bases at J, leaving 12 bases unmatched. The CDR3 length is 16 residues. In DNA form, the CDR3 reads TGTGCCAGCAGCCCAGGGGGCAGCCCGCAAGGTTCACCCCTCCACTTT. Encoded protein: CASSPGGSPQGSPLHF. The complete variable domain, with remaining parts taken from reference TRBV7-2 and TRBJ1-6, reads GAGVSQSPSNKVTEKGKDVELRCDPISGHTALYWYRQSLGQGLEFLIYFQGNSAPDKSGLPSDRFSAERTGGSVSTLTIQRTQQEDSAVYLCASSPGGSPQGSPLHFGNGTRLTVT.

The chain joins TRBV27 to TRBJ2-5; D remains unclear. The CDR3 spans 13 residues. Germline V gene lookup returns CDR1 MNHEY and CDR2 SMNVEV (reference sequence). Trimming left V 6 bases short and J 3 bases short, with 11 bases between. The CDR3: CASSPLGKETQYF. The CDR3 DNA reads as TGTGCCAGCAGCCCTCTAGGCAAAGAGACCCAGTACTTC.

The chain has TRBV4-2 and TRBJ2-3, with 10 bases matching TRBD2. CDR3 length equals 16 residues. Germline assignment: CDR1 LGHNA and CDR2 YNFKEQ. V lost 3 bases, J lost 1 base, and 4 bases stayed unmatched. This CDR3 reads CASSQGSGGGTDTQYF. The CDR3 coding sequence is TGTGCCAGCAGCCAGGGGAGCGGGGGGGGCACAGATACGCAGTATTTT.

This clone appeared once. The J gene is TRBJ1-1, the V gene TRBV21-1. TRBV21-1 is a pseudogene locus. There are 14 residues in the CDR3. The CDR3 spells CASIGDFQNTEAFF. The CDR3 DNA follows: TGTGCCAGCATAGGAGATTTTCAGAACACTGAAGCTTTCTTT.

The genes are TRBV9 and TRBJ2-2, with 11 bases fitting TRBD1. The junction had 5 bases not matched to a gene; V was cut back by 4 bases and J by 3 bases. Germline loops: CDR1 SGDLS, CDR2 YYNGEE. This CDR3 contains 16 residues. The CDR3 loop reads CASSPRTGGDTGELFF. CDR3 in DNA: TGTGCCAGCAGCCCCCGGACAGGGGGCGACACCGGGGAGCTGTTTTTT.

This rearrangement joins TRBV2 to TRBJ1-1; D gene ambiguous. Deletions cut 6 bases from V and 5 bases from J, with 13 bases between. The CDR3 runs 13 residues. Germline values: CDR1 SNHLY, CDR2 FYNNEI. CDR3 in DNA: TGTGCCAGCAGCGGACGGGAGAGGACTGAAGCTTTCTTT. It codes for CASSGRERTEAFF.

The chain links TRBV2 to TRBJ1-4; the match to TRBD1 covers 8 bases. The V segment lost 9 bases and the J segment 8 bases; nucleotides outside the gene matches: 5. The V gene's germline CDR1 is SNHLY and CDR2 FYNNEI. This CDR3 contains 12 residues. CDR3 in amino acids: CASRGQGEKLFF. The CDR3 DNA is TGTGCCAGTCGCGGACAGGGCGAAAAACTGTTTTTT.

This clone has more than one count but fewer than ten. This sequence joins TRBV6-5 and TRBJ2-2; no clear D gene. V lost 0 bases and J lost 3, with 11 bases in between. CDR3 size: 16 residues. Germline V CDR1 and CDR2: MNHEY, SVGAGI. CDR3 in amino acids: CASSYSSPGYTGELFF. The CDR3 nucleotides are TGTGCCAGCAGTTACTCGAGTCCGGGTTACACCGGGGAGCTGTTTTTT.

This chain uses TRBV15 with TRBJ2-6, with D possibly being TRBD1 (5 bases). The germline gives CDR1 LNHNV, CDR2 YYDKDF (reference sequence). The V end was cut by 6 bases, the J end by 2 bases, with 11 bases between. This CDR3 region has 15 residues. Here the CDR3 reads CATRDPGTGANVLTF. DNA for the CDR3: TGTGCCACCAGAGACCCAGGGACTGGGGCCAACGTCCTGACTTTC.

The chain recombines TRBV4-3 with TRBJ2-4; the match to TRBD1 covers 9 bases. Germline CDR1 and CDR2: LGHNA and YSLEER. With 5 bases clipped from V and 5 bases from J, the junction kept 4 bases outside the gene matches. The CDR3 covers 14 residues. CDR3 bases: TGCGCCAGCAGCTTTCGGACAGGGGAAAACATTCAGTACTTC. This gives the protein CASSFRTGENIQYF.

The CDR3 protein is CASSPSTGNTEAFF. CDR3 sequence (DNA): TGTGCCAGCTCACCTTCGACAGGGAACACTGAAGCTTTCTTT. The V and J genes are TRBV18 and TRBJ1-1; maybe TRBD1 (6 bases). Trimming pared 3 bases from V and 1 base from J, leaving 9 bases between. CDR1 and CDR2 (germline): KGHSH, LQKENI. The CDR3 runs to 14 residues.

This clone was seen just once. The chain links TRBV27 to TRBJ2-5, with a tentative D call TRBD1 (5 bases). This CDR3 is 13 amino acids long. Germline loops: CDR1 MNHEY, CDR2 SMNVEV (reference sequence). The V end was cut by 4 bases, the J end by 5 bases, with 11 bases between. CDR3 region: CASSWGPRETQYF. Written as DNA, the CDR3 is TGTGCCAGCAGTTGGGGCCCCCGGGAGACCCAGTACTTC.

V is TRBV18 and J is TRBJ1-1; D unresolved. V was clipped by 5 bases and J by 1 base, with 8 bases between them. The length of the CDR3 is 13 residues. The germline V gene has CDR1 KGHSH and CDR2 LQKENI. The CDR3 DNA reads as TGTGCCAGCTCAAGATCTACGAACACTGAAGCTTTCTTT. Its translation is CASSRSTNTEAFF.

This chain links TRBV10-2 with TRBJ1-6, with 11 bases identical to TRBD1. The CDR3 is 18 residues long. Per the germline V gene, CDR1 is WSHSY and CDR2 is SAAADI. V lost 3 bases and J lost 1; bases outside the gene matches: 5. The CDR3 sequence is CASSDGTGGLSYNSPLHF. The CDR3 nucleotides read TGCGCCAGCAGTGATGGGACAGGGGGTTTGTCCTATAATTCACCCCTCCACTTT.

The V call is TRBV2, the J call TRBJ2-5; the D gene is possibly TRBD1 (5 bases). V gave up 6 bases and J gave up 1 base, with 12 bases separating them. This CDR3 is built from 14 residues. Germline lookup yields CDR1 SNHLY and CDR2 FYNNEI. The CDR3 protein is CASRNGAVQETQYF. Written as DNA, the CDR3 is TGTGCCAGCAGAAATGGGGCGGTCCAAGAGACCCAGTACTTC.

The gene calls are TRBV5-1 and TRBJ2-2, with TRBD1 matching over 7 bases. Germline CDR1 reads SGHRS; CDR2 reads YFSETQ. Trimming took 1 base from V and 3 from J; bases not matched to a gene: 3. The length of the CDR3 is 15 residues. This chain's CDR3 is CASSLTGDHTGELFF. The CDR3 DNA sequence: TGCGCCAGCAGCTTGACAGGGGATCACACCGGGGAGCTGTTTTTT. The variable domain in full, completed from reference TRBV5-1 and TRBJ2-2, reads KAGVTQTPRYLIKTRGQQVTLSCSPISGHRSVSWYQQTPGQGLQFLFEYFSETQRNKGNFPGRFSGRQFSNSRSEMNVSTLELGDSALYLCASSLTGDHTGELFFGEGSRLTVL.

This chain uses TRBV9 with TRBJ1-5, with a possible D match to TRBD1 (5 bases). Germline CDR1 SGDLS, CDR2 YYNGEE. V dropped 3 bases and J dropped 0 bases, with 7 bases sitting between them. The CDR3 totals 14 residues. This CDR3 is CASSARGSNQPQHF. The CDR3 bases are TGTGCCAGCAGCGCTAGGGGTAGCAATCAGCCCCAGCATTTT.

V gene TRBV6-5 combines with J gene TRBJ1-1, with 7 positions matching TRBD1. Germline CDR1 MNHEY, CDR2 SVGAGI. The length of the CDR3 is 13 residues. V lost 2 bases, J lost 4 bases, and 1 base stayed unmatched. As DNA, the CDR3 is TGTGCCAGCAGTTACGGGACAGTCACTGAAGCTTTCTTT. It specifies CASSYGTVTEAFF.

This clone has just one count. The rearrangement uses TRBV19 and TRBJ1-2, with 9 bases identical to TRBD1. Germline values: CDR1 LNHDA, CDR2 SQIVND (reference sequence). V lost 4 bases and J lost 4; bases outside the gene matches: 4. The CDR3 is 14 amino acids. CDR3 sequence (DNA): TGTGCCAGTAGTAAGCGGGACAGGGCCTATGGCTACACCTTC. Its protein is CASSKRDRAYGYTF. The full variable domain, rest sourced from reference TRBV19 and TRBJ1-2, is DGGITQSPKYLFRKEGQNVTLSCEQNLNHDAMYWYRQDPGQGLRLIYYSQIVNDFQKGDIAEGYSVSREKKESFPLTVTSAQKNPTAFYLCASSKRDRAYGYTFGSGTRLTVV.

The V call is TRBV6-5, the J call TRBJ1-2; TRBD1 is a possible D gene (5 bases). Germline-derived CDR1 and CDR2 are MNHEY and SVGAGI. This CDR3 has 16 amino acids. V was trimmed by 0 bases and J by 2 bases, leaving 13 bases between them. The CDR3 protein is CASSYSHRNTNYGYTF. The CDR3 DNA reads TGTGCCAGCAGTTACTCGCACAGGAACACCAACTATGGCTACACCTTC.

This sequence joins TRBV6-6 and TRBJ2-7, with D possibly TRBD1 on 6 matching bases. This CDR3 comprises 15 residues. The germline V gene encodes CDR1 MNHNY and CDR2 SVGAGI (reference sequence). V lost 0 bases to trimming and J lost 0 bases, with 9 bases between them. CDR3 amino acids: CASSYSGDNSYEQYF. The CDR3 DNA reads as TGTGCCAGCAGTTACTCCGGGGACAACTCCTACGAGCAGTACTTC.

V usage is TRBV7-3 and J usage is TRBJ1-1; D is undetermined. This CDR3 region has 14 residues. The germline CDR1 and CDR2 sequences are SGHTA and FQGTGA. V was shortened by 3 bases and J by 4 bases, with 12 bases between the two germline ends. CDR3 nucleotide sequence: TGTGCCAGCAGCTTCGGGAGAAGTCGCACTGAAGCTTTCTTT. Amino acids: CASSFGRSRTEAFF.